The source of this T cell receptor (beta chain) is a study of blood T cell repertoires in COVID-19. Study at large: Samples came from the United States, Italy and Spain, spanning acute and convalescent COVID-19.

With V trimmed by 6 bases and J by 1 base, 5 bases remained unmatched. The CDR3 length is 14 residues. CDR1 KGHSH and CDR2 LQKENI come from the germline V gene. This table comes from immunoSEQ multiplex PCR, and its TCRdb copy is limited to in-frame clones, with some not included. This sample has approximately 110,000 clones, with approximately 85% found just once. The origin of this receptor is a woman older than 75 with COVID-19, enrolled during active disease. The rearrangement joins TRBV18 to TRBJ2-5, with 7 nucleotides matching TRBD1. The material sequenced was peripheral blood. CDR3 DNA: TGTGCCAGCTCTTTAGGGACAGTCCAAGAGACCCAGTACTTC. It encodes CASSLGTVQETQYF.